A single sample gave rise to the 31 T cell receptor beta chains below, sequenced in a study of human T cells and chemical hapten exposure. TCRdb reprocessed the RACE reads with MiXCR, giving one entry per CDR3 protein. The sample records about 160,000 distinct CDR3 sequences, roughly a quarter being singletons. Time point meaning: patch test 3, about 24 weeks after DPC sensitization. Described treatment: therapeutic diphenylcyclopropenone sensitization with weekly scalp DPC. Sample: whole blood, taken in connection with sensitization to the hapten diphenylcyclopropenone (DPC). These TCRs come from a woman younger than 35 with alopecia areata. Some clones in this sample may be carry-over from other donors' samples.

The genes are TRBV25-1 and TRBJ2-5; 7 positions match TRBD2. The junction had 6 bases not matched to a gene; V was cut back by 3 bases and J by 2 bases. The germline V gene has CDR1 MGHDK and CDR2 SYGVNS. This CDR3 comprises 15 residues. The CDR3 DNA sequence: TGTGCCAGCAGTGATCTAGCGGAGTATCAAGAGACCCAGTACTTC. This translates into CASSDLAEYQETQYF.

The chain recombines TRBV9 with TRBJ2-2, with D possibly TRBD1 on 5 matching bases. V gave up 0 bases and J gave up 0 bases, with 12 bases separating them. The CDR3 runs to 17 residues. Germline V gene data show CDR1 as SGDLS and CDR2 as YYNGEE. CDR3 protein: CASSVDRLFANTGELFF. CDR3 in DNA: TGTGCCAGCAGCGTAGACAGGCTTTTCGCGAACACCGGGGAGCTGTTTTTT.

The chain uses TRBV3-1 and TRBJ2-7; tentatively, D is TRBD1 (6 bases). Per germline, CDR1 LGHDT and CDR2 YNNKEL (reference sequence). This CDR3 is 12 amino acids long. Trimming removed 7 bases from V and 0 bases from J, with 7 bases in between. CDR3 DNA: TGTGCCAGCATGGACAGCTCCTACGAGCAGTACTTC. It encodes CASMDSSYEQYF.

This clonotype was seen only a few times. This chain connects TRBV4-3 to TRBJ2-7; D is perhaps TRBD1 (6 bases). This CDR3 contains 15 residues. With 4 bases removed from V and 3 bases from J, the gap between germline ends came to 16 bases. Germline-derived CDR1 and CDR2 are LGHNA and YSLEER. The DNA of the CDR3 is TGCGCCAGCAGCCGATCGGACAGTTCTGTCTACGAGCAGTACTTC. Residues: CASSRSDSSVYEQYF.

This clonotype was detected a few times. The V gene is TRBV12-3 or TRBV12-4, the J gene TRBJ1-2; D is uncertain. The CDR3 totals 12 residues. V lost 10 bases to trimming and J lost 4 bases, with 13 bases between them. The CDR3 reads CAIWQGLYGYTF. The CDR3 nucleotides are TGTGCCATCTGGCAAGGGCTCTATGGCTACACCTTC.

V is TRBV7-2 and J is TRBJ2-7; D gene ambiguous. The ends were cut back, 3 bases at V and 2 bases at J, with 14 bases in the middle. Per the germline V gene, CDR1 is SGHTA and CDR2 is FQGNSA. CDR3 length: 15 residues. The CDR3 sequence is CASSFSTTGPYEQYF. CDR3 nucleotide sequence: TGTGCCAGCAGCTTTAGCACTACTGGGCCCTACGAGCAGTACTTC.

V usage is TRBV6-2 or TRBV6-3 and J usage is TRBJ2-7, with TRBD1 identical over 9 bases. J was trimmed by 5 bases and V by 0 bases; bases with no gene match: 11. The CDR3 sequence is 17 residues long. The germline CDR1 and CDR2 sequences are MNHEY and SVGEGT. CDR3 loop: CASSYSIPQGAKDEQYF. As DNA, the CDR3 is TGTGCCAGCAGTTACTCGATCCCACAGGGGGCGAAGGACGAGCAGTACTTC.

This clonotype has just a few counts. The chain links TRBV21-1 to TRBJ1-4; TRBD1, the D gene given by the table, was not confirmed from the DNA. TRBV21-1 is listed as a pseudogene. This CDR3 is 18 amino acids long. The CDR3 reads CASSKRPLLTGVKEKLFF. CDR3 nucleotide sequence: TGTGCCAGCAGCAAAAGGCCCCTCTTGACAGGGGTTAAGGAAAAACTGTTTTTT.

The rearrangement joins TRBV12-3 or TRBV12-4 to TRBJ1-2; no firm D call. Deletions cut 5 bases from V and 4 bases from J, with 11 bases between. The CDR3 extends over 13 amino acids. The CDR3 sequence is CASSPGMGYGYTF. In DNA form, the CDR3 reads TGTGCCAGCAGTCCGGGGATGGGCTATGGCTACACCTTC.

This clonotype was observed a few times. This chain connects TRBV24-1 to TRBJ2-1; D tentatively reads TRBD1 or TRBD2 (5 bases each). Per the germline V gene, CDR1 is KGHDR and CDR2 is SFDVKD. V was trimmed by 5 bases and J by 14 bases, leaving 12 bases between them. The CDR3 extends over 11 amino acids. The CDR3 protein is CATSGNGAKFF. CDR3 sequence (DNA): TGTGCCACCAGTGGGAACGGGGCTAAGTTCTTC.

This clonotype was seen a handful of times. This chain joins TRBV29-1 and TRBJ2-7; TRBD1 agrees at 10 bases. Looked up from germline, CDR1 is SQVTM and CDR2 is ANQGSEA. The CDR3 runs 13 residues. The ends lost 6 bases at V and 3 bases at J; junction bases unmatched: 5. For the CDR3, the DNA is TGCAGCGTGGCCCGGGACAGGGGCTACGAGCAGTACTTC. This codes for CSVARDRGYEQYF.

In its sample, this clonotype was seen many times. The gene calls are TRBV7-9 and TRBJ2-7; D not resolved. Germline loops: CDR1 SEHNR, CDR2 FQNEAQ (reference sequence). V was cut by 5 bases and J by 5 bases, with 7 bases left in between. This CDR3 region has 11 residues. The CDR3 bases are TGTGCCAGCAGCCCTAACCACGAGCAGTACTTC. It codes for CASSPNHEQYF.

This clonotype appeared a few times. The rearrangement links TRBV7-2 to TRBJ2-1; D possibly corresponds to TRBD2 (7 bases). V lost 4 bases and J lost 4, with 17 bases in between. The CDR3 runs to 16 residues. CDR1 and CDR2 (germline): SGHTA, FQGNSA. The CDR3 coding sequence is TGTGCCAGCAGCTGGGGGGGCCTGGTGAGGTACAATGAGCAGTTCTTC. It specifies CASSWGGLVRYNEQFF.

The J gene is TRBJ1-6, the V gene TRBV7-3; TRBD1 agrees at 7 bases. The CDR3 totals 13 residues. After removal of 5 bases from V and 12 bases from J, the junction contained 7 bases not matched to a gene. Germline CDR1 is SGHTA and CDR2 is FQGTGA. CDR3 sequence: CASSGQGGLPLHF. The DNA for the CDR3 is TGTGCCAGCAGCGGGCAGGGGGGGTTACCCCTCCACTTT.

V usage is TRBV29-1 and J usage is TRBJ1-4; D unresolved. V was pared by 5 bases and J by 8 bases, with 12 bases between. This CDR3 is built from 12 residues. The V gene's germline CDR1 is SQVTM and CDR2 ANQGSEA. CDR3 sequence: CSVRPGGEKLFF. DNA of the CDR3: TGCAGCGTTCGACCCGGCGGGGAAAAACTGTTTTTT.

The V gene is TRBV4-1, the J gene TRBJ1-1, with no clear D. Deletions cut 3 bases from V and 6 bases from J, with 17 bases between. Germline V gene lookup returns CDR1 MGHRA and CDR2 YSYEKL. This CDR3 region has 15 residues. The CDR3 region is CASSQGDLDGPEAFF. In DNA form, the CDR3 reads TGCGCCAGCAGCCAGGGCGACCTGGACGGCCCTGAAGCTTTCTTT.

This clonotype was recorded a few times. This chain links TRBV25-1 with TRBJ2-7, with D perhaps TRBD1 (6 bases). The CDR3 sequence is 14 residues long. Trimming took 3 bases from V and 7 from J, leaving 16 bases between them. Germline V gene lookup returns CDR1 MGHDK and CDR2 SYGVNS. The CDR3 nucleotides are TGTGCCAGCAGTGAGGAGTTGTTGAGGGGGGAGCAGTACTTC. It specifies CASSEELLRGEQYF.

This clonotype was recorded a few times. The genes are TRBV2 and TRBJ2-3; TRBD2 matches at 9 bases. CDR3 size: 15 residues. Germline V gene sequence: CDR1 SNHLY, CDR2 FYNNEI. V lost 2 bases, J lost 3 bases, and 3 bases stayed unmatched. CDR3 bases: TGTGCCAGCAGTGAACTAGCGGGGCCTACAGATACGCAGTATTTT. Its translation is CASSELAGPTDTQYF.

This clonotype was found a few times. This chain links TRBV30 with TRBJ2-1; tentatively, D is TRBD2 (5 bases). V was trimmed by 3 bases and J by 4 bases, leaving 10 bases between them. Germline V gene sequence: CDR1 GTSNPN, CDR2 SVGIG (reference sequence). This CDR3 spans 13 amino acids. The CDR3, as DNA: TGTGCCTGGAGCCTACGGGAATACAATGAGCAGTTCTTC. Protein sequence: CAWSLREYNEQFF.

This clonotype showed up just a few times. This chain connects TRBV30 to TRBJ2-1, with D possibly TRBD1 on 6 matching bases. The CDR3 has 13 amino acids. Looked up from germline, CDR1 is GTSNPN and CDR2 is SVGIG (reference sequence). Trimming cost V 6 bases and J 0 bases, with 9 bases left between them. The CDR3: CACDRRSYNEQFF. The CDR3 region has the DNA TGTGCCTGCGACAGGCGCTCCTACAATGAGCAGTTCTTC. The full variable domain, its missing parts supplied by reference TRBV30 and TRBJ2-1, is SQTIHQWPATLVQPVGSPLSLECTVEGTSNPNLYWYRQAAGRGLQLLFYSVGIGQISSEVPQNLSASRPQDRQFILSSKKLLLSDSGFYLCACDRRSYNEQFFGPGTRLTVL.

This clonotype was recorded a few times. The chain has TRBV24-1 and TRBJ2-2; D could derive from TRBD1 or TRBD2 (5 bases each). The CDR3 length is 11 residues. Per germline, CDR1 KGHDR and CDR2 SFDVKD. Trimming removed 9 bases from V and 4 bases from J, with 5 bases in between. DNA of the CDR3: TGTGCCACCGGGGGCACCGGGGAGCTGTTTTTT. Its translation is CATGGTGELFF.

Here the CDR3 reads CASSLRGTSGGLTDTQYF. The CDR3 DNA sequence: TGTGCCAGCAGCCTCCGGGGGACTAGCGGGGGACTCACAGATACGCAGTATTTT. This chain joins TRBV4-2 and TRBJ2-3; 14 bases match TRBD2. In germline, CDR1 is LGHNA, CDR2 YNFKEQ. The J segment lost 2 bases and the V segment lost 4 bases, leaving 8 bases of the junction unmatched. The CDR3 has 18 residues.

The V and J genes are TRBV6-2 or TRBV6-3 and TRBJ1-5; perhaps TRBD1 as D (5 bases). CDR1 is MNHEY and CDR2 is SVGEGT in the germline V gene. V was pared by 2 bases and J by 4 bases, with 9 bases between. The CDR3 runs 14 residues. CDR3 bases: TGTGCCAGCAGTTACGGGACGGAGAATCAGCCCCAGCATTTT. Encoded protein: CASSYGTENQPQHF.

This clonotype was observed a handful of times. The J gene is TRBJ1-2, the V gene TRBV6-2 or TRBV6-3; D is possibly TRBD1 (5 bases). V lost 8 bases, J lost 4 bases, and 14 bases lay in between. CDR1 and CDR2 (germline): MNHEY, SVGEGT. There are 13 residues in the CDR3. CDR3 bases: TGTGCCAGCCAGCCCCGGGGGACCTATGGCTACACCTTC. This encodes CASQPRGTYGYTF.

To note about this clonotype: One junction end does not reproduce the germline sequence, and a read error may be involved. The chain carries TRBV7-7 and TRBJ2-5; D is possibly TRBD2 (6 bases). The CDR3 loop spans 15 amino acids. CDR1 and CDR2 from the germline V gene are SSHAT and FNYEAQ (reference sequence). The CDR3 here is CASSMTTGLEETQYF. CDR3 coding DNA: TGTGCTAGCAGCATGACGACGGGACTCGAGGAGACCCAGTACTTC.

This chain links TRBV7-9 with TRBJ1-4; D is uncertain. CDR1 is SEHNR and CDR2 is FQNEAQ in the germline V gene (reference sequence). The CDR3 contains 13 residues. Trimming removed 5 bases from V and 6 bases from J, with 10 bases in between. CDR3 sequence: CASSAEEDEKLFF. CDR3 nucleotide sequence: TGTGCCAGCAGCGCCGAGGAGGATGAAAAACTGTTTTTT.

This clonotype has at least ten counts. V is TRBV7-8 and J is TRBJ1-1; 8 bases are a match to TRBD1. The germline V gene encodes CDR1 SGHVS and CDR2 FQNEAQ. This CDR3 comprises 15 residues. V gave up 3 bases and J gave up 5 bases; unmatched junction bases: 8. The CDR3: CASSLMLQGATEAFF. CDR3 DNA: TGTGCCAGCAGCTTGATGCTCCAGGGGGCTACTGAAGCTTTCTTT.

The chain employs TRBV12-3 or TRBV12-4 and TRBJ1-5; D gene uncertain. V shed 7 bases and J shed 2 bases, with 21 bases lying between them. CDR3 length: 17 amino acids. The CDR3, as DNA: TGTGCCAGCAATACGGGTTTTGCCGCCGGGGGCAATCAGCCCCAGCATTTT. Encoded protein: CASNTGFAAGGNQPQHF.

V usage is TRBV4-2 and J usage is TRBJ2-1; TRBD2 matches 12 bases. CDR1 LGHNA and CDR2 YNFKEQ come from the germline V gene. Trimming at V came to 0 bases and at J to 8 bases, leaving 8 bases not matched to a gene. The CDR3 length is 17 residues. CDR3 DNA sequence: TGTGCCAGCAGCCAAGATTCAGGACTAGCGGGACGGTATGAGCAGTTCTTC. Translation: CASSQDSGLAGRYEQFF.

In this sample, this clonotype turned up a few times. This chain connects TRBV11-2 to TRBJ2-7, with D possibly called TRBD1 or TRBD2 (5 bases each). The CDR3 is made up of 16 amino acids. V shed 1 base and J shed 5 bases, with 18 bases lying between them. Germline lookup yields CDR1 SGHAT and CDR2 FQNNGV. CDR3 DNA: TGTGCCAGCAGCTTAGTAAGGGACGGCCCCTCGGACGAGCAGTACTTC. Protein product: CASSLVRDGPSDEQYF.

The genes are TRBV11-2 and TRBJ2-7, with a weak D call TRBD2 (5 bases). Between the trimmed V and J ends, which lost 5 bases and 2 bases, there was a span of 10 bases. The CDR3 has 13 residues. Germline loops: CDR1 SGHAT, CDR2 FQNNGV. The CDR3 reads CASSRGGPYEQYF. CDR3 in DNA: TGTGCCAGCAGCCGGGGTGGGCCCTACGAGCAGTACTTC.